This TCR beta chain was found in a study of radiotherapy plus CTLA-4 blockade in lung cancer. The overall study: Disease control was seen in 30% to 35% of patients, objective responses in 15% to 20%.

Germline CDR1 SEHNR, CDR2 FQNEAQ (reference sequence). V lost 7 bases and J lost 1, with 16 bases in between. The CDR3 loop spans 15 amino acids. Ipilimumab-mediated CTLA-4 blockade plus focal radiation was given to patients having chemo-refractory metastatic non-small-cell lung cancer. Overall study findings and caveats: With interferon-beta, early dynamics of blood T cell clones were reported to best predict response. Radiotherapy with ipilimumab was followed by blood expansion of tumor-derived clones.

This clone was seen a handful of times. Its antigen is currently unknown. The repertoire was sequenced with immunoSEQ multiplex PCR; TCRdb's copy has only in-frame clones and lacks some. The data show approximately 90,000 clones, roughly four fifths seen once. This rearrangement joins TRBV7-9 to TRBJ1-1; D is possibly TRBD1 (6 bases). The starting material was peripheral blood, obtained from a patient treated with radiotherapy plus ipilimumab. The TCR comes from a human donor with non-small cell lung cancer who had stable disease on radiotherapy plus ipilimumab. Here the CDR3 DNA reads TGTGCCAGCAACCTAGGACAGCTAAGGAACACTGAAGCTTTCTTT. Its protein product is CASNLGQLRNTEAFF. Supplemented by reference TRBV7-9 and TRBJ1-1, the full variable domain reads DTGVSQNPRHKITKRGQNVTFRCDPISEHNRLYWYRQTLGQGPEFLTYFQNEAQLEKSRLLSDRFSAERPKGSFSTLEIQRTEQGDSAMYLCASNLGQLRNTEAFFGQGTRLTVV.